Sequencing of this TCR beta chain was carried out in a study of shared clonotypes between healthy human individuals. Study-level information: Three plates were used per donor for CD4 naive, three for CD4 memory, two for CD8 naive and one for CD8 memory.

Using immunoSEQ multiplex PCR, the repertoire was profiled, and TCRdb retains in-frame clones only, with some absent. The sample comprises under 1 million clones, 80% to 95% of which are singletons, and about 24% rests with the top ten. The CDR3 runs to 13 residues. Germline V gene data show CDR1 as SEHNR and CDR2 as FQNEAQ (reference sequence). V was pared by 6 bases and J by 5 bases, with 4 bases of the junction left unmatched. The naive CD8 fraction comprised CD45RO-negative cells positively selected for CCR7 and excluded terminally differentiated effector memory CD45RA+ cells. This sequence originates from a young man in good health. The chain is built from TRBV7-9 and TRBJ2-5; 9 bases map to TRBD1. The sample taken for sequencing was naive CD8+ T cells sorted from blood. The CDR3 spells CASRGQGRETQYF. The DNA of the CDR3 is TGTGCCAGCAGGGGACAGGGTCGGGAGACCCAGTACTTC.